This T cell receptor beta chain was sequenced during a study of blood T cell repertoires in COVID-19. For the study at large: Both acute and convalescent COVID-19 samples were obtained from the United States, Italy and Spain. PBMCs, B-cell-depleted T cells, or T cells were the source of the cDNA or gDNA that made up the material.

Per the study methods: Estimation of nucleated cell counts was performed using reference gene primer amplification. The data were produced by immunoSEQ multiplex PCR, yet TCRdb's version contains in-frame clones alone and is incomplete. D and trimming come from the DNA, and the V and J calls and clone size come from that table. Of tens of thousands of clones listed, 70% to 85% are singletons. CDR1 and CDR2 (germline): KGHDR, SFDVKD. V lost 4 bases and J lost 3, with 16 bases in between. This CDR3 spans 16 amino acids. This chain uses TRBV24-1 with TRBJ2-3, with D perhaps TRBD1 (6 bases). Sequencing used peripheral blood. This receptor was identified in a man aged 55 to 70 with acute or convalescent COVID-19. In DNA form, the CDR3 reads TGTGCCACCAGTGACCGCCCGGACAGCTATACAGATACGCAGTATTTT. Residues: CATSDRPDSYTDTQYF.